A single sample is the source of the 30 T cell receptor beta chains below, sequenced in a study of blood T cell repertoires in COVID-19. The repertoire was sequenced with immunoSEQ multiplex PCR; TCRdb's copy has only in-frame clones and lacks some. The sample yields 50,000 to 55,000 clones, about nine tenths seen once. Input material: peripheral blood. The origin of the receptors is a man aged 50 or older with active COVID-19.

The chain uses TRBV19 and TRBJ1-1; perhaps TRBD1 as D (6 bases). V was pared by 6 bases and J by 0 bases, with 14 bases between. Germline CDR1 is LNHDA and CDR2 is SQIVND (reference sequence). The CDR3 loop spans 15 amino acids. The CDR3 loop is CASSSREGVNTEAFF. The CDR3 nucleotides are TGTGCCAGTAGCTCGCGAGAGGGGGTGAACACTGAAGCTTTCTTT.

The V call is TRBV7-8, the J call TRBJ2-6; 7 bases fit TRBD1. Looked up from germline, CDR1 is SGHVS and CDR2 is FQNEAQ. The CDR3 totals 17 residues. The junction had 15 bases not matched to a gene; V was cut back by 5 bases and J by 8 bases. CDR3 in amino acids: CASSPGVGQKRTNVLTF. The DNA for the CDR3 is TGTGCCAGCAGCCCCGGGGTGGGACAGAAGAGGACCAACGTCCTGACTTTC.

V and J are TRBV11-2 and TRBJ2-1; 10 bases align to TRBD2. J gave up 4 bases and V 5 bases, and 5 bases lay outside the gene matches. CDR1 SGHAT and CDR2 FQNNGV come from the germline V gene. This CDR3 spans 15 amino acids. CDR3 nucleotide sequence: TGTGCCAGCAGCGCTGGGACTAGCGTGTACAATGAGCAGTTCTTC. Translation: CASSAGTSVYNEQFF.

The chain carries TRBV24-1 and TRBJ1-2; 7 bases line up with TRBD1. Germline loops: CDR1 KGHDR, CDR2 SFDVKD. This CDR3 region has 15 residues. V shed 3 bases and J 3 bases; nucleotides not matched to a gene: 6. The CDR3 protein is CATSDPGTADYGYTF. The CDR3 coding sequence is TGTGCCACCAGTGATCCCGGGACAGCTGACTATGGCTACACCTTC.

V usage is TRBV5-4 and J usage is TRBJ2-5; D is ambiguous. Trimming left V 4 bases short and J 5 bases short, with 6 bases between. The CDR3 has 11 amino acids. The V gene's germline CDR1 is SGHNT and CDR2 YYREEE (reference sequence). DNA for the CDR3: TGTGCCAGCAGCCGAGGCGAGACCCAGTACTTC. It translates to CASSRGETQYF.

The CDR3 spells CATSDGVTDTQYF. The CDR3 bases are TGCGCCACCTCGGACGGGGTCACAGATACGCAGTATTTT. The chain combines TRBV10-1 with TRBJ2-3, with a weak D call TRBD2 (5 bases). CDR3 length equals 13 residues. CDR1 and CDR2 (germline): WNHNN, SYGVQD (reference sequence). V lost 10 bases and J 2 bases, leaving 13 bases between the germline ends.

This clone was seen a few times. The chain has TRBV19 and TRBJ2-3, with TRBD2 matching 11 bases. The CDR3 length is 20 residues. The germline V gene encodes CDR1 LNHDA and CDR2 SQIVND (reference sequence). Trimming at V came to 4 bases and at J to 0 bases, leaving 15 bases not matched to a gene. This CDR3 reads CASSTRLTGTSGSSTDTQYF. The CDR3 DNA reads as TGTGCCAGTAGTACGAGACTCACCGGGACTAGCGGTTCTAGCACAGATACGCAGTATTTT. Filled out from reference TRBV19 and TRBJ2-3, the complete variable domain reads DGGITQSPKYLFRKEGQNVTLSCEQNLNHDAMYWYRQDPGQGLRLIYYSQIVNDFQKGDIAEGYSVSREKKESFPLTVTSAQKNPTAFYLCASSTRLTGTSGSSTDTQYFGPGTRLTVL.

The gene calls are TRBV11-2 and TRBJ2-6, with D possibly matching TRBD2 (6 bases). V lost 6 bases, J lost 2 bases, and 23 bases lay in between. The CDR3 spans 19 residues. The germline V gene has CDR1 SGHAT and CDR2 FQNNGV. This CDR3 is CASRKPPGGLGPGANVLTF. CDR3 nucleotide sequence: TGTGCCAGCAGAAAACCGCCCGGAGGGTTGGGCCCTGGGGCCAACGTCCTGACTTTC.

This clone was seen once. The V call is TRBV27, the J call TRBJ1-6; 9 bases are shared with TRBD1. There are 15 residues in the CDR3. Losses at the gene ends were 5 bases for V and 10 bases for J; bases not matched to a gene: 9. Germline V gene data show CDR1 as MNHEY and CDR2 as SMNVEV (reference sequence). CDR3 bases: TGTGCCAGCAGTCCCTGGGACAGGGAGGGATCACCCCTCCACTTT. This gives the protein CASSPWDREGSPLHF.

The chain is built from TRBV27 and TRBJ1-1, with 9 bases that match TRBD1. CDR1 MNHEY and CDR2 SMNVEV come from the germline V gene (reference sequence). The trim removed 2 bases at V and 8 bases at J, leaving 3 bases unmatched. CDR3 length equals 13 residues. The CDR3 DNA sequence: TGTGCCAGCAGTTTACTGGGACAGGGCGAAGCTTTCTTT. It codes for CASSLLGQGEAFF.

V is TRBV7-6 and J is TRBJ2-2; TRBD2 agrees at 11 bases. Losses at the gene ends were 1 base for V and 5 bases for J; bases not matched to a gene: 6. Per the germline V gene, CDR1 is SGHVS and CDR2 is FNYEAQ. This CDR3 has 17 residues. CDR3 sequence: CASSLGLAGGRTGELFF. CDR3 DNA sequence: TGTGCCAGCAGCTTAGGGCTAGCGGGAGGAAGGACCGGGGAGCTGTTTTTT.

The J gene is TRBJ1-6, the V gene TRBV19; TRBD1 is a possible D gene (6 bases). Germline V lookup: CDR1 LNHDA, CDR2 SQIVND (reference sequence). V was clipped by 3 bases and J by 2 bases, with 8 bases between them. This CDR3 is built from 15 residues. The DNA of the CDR3 is TGTGCCAGTAGTATGGGGGACACCTATAATTCACCCCTCCACTTT. Amino acid sequence: CASSMGDTYNSPLHF.

This sequence joins TRBV4-3 and TRBJ1-6; no reliable D call. CDR3 size: 13 residues. The V end lost 1 base, the J end lost 11 bases, and 9 bases lay between the germline ends. Germline V CDR1 and CDR2: LGHNA, YSLEER. The CDR3 loop is CASSQVPEAPLHF. CDR3 nucleotide sequence: TGCGCCAGCAGCCAAGTCCCCGAGGCACCCCTCCACTTT.

In its sample, this clone was seen a few times. V is TRBV7-8 and J is TRBJ1-1; no definite D call. This CDR3 has 13 amino acids. Germline-derived CDR1 and CDR2 are SGHVS and FQNEAQ. V was trimmed by 6 bases and J by 6 bases, leaving 14 bases between them. CDR3 protein: CASRSSGNAEAFF. The DNA for the CDR3 is TGTGCCAGCAGGAGCAGCGGTAACGCTGAAGCTTTCTTT.

The chain is built from TRBV7-9 and TRBJ2-7; 9 bases are shared with TRBD1. The CDR3 loop spans 13 amino acids. Germline V gene lookup returns CDR1 SEHNR and CDR2 FQNEAQ (reference sequence). J was trimmed by 7 bases and V by 5 bases; bases with no gene match: 6. The CDR3 sequence is CASSHGQGREQYF. CDR3 DNA: TGTGCCAGCAGCCATGGACAGGGGAGGGAGCAGTACTTC.

This rearrangement joins TRBV9 to TRBJ1-2, with TRBD1 identical over 7 bases. V lost 6 bases to trimming and J lost 2 bases; unmatched junction nucleotides: 1. The CDR3 consists of 12 residues. Germline CDR1 reads SGDLS; CDR2 reads YYNGEE. For the CDR3, the DNA is TGTGCCAGCACGGGACAGAACTATGGCTACACCTTC. Its translation: CASTGQNYGYTF.

V gene TRBV5-1 combines with J gene TRBJ2-2; 9 nucleotides line up with TRBD1. This CDR3 region has 14 residues. V trimming: 4 bases; J trimming: 7 bases; junction bases outside the gene matches: 5. CDR1 is SGHRS and CDR2 is YFSETQ in the germline V gene. CDR3 sequence: CASSQQGAIGELFF. The CDR3 nucleotides read TGCGCCAGCAGCCAACAGGGGGCAATCGGGGAGCTGTTTTTT.

This chain uses TRBV29-1 with TRBJ1-3; unclear D gene. This CDR3 comprises 13 residues. The germline V and J ends were trimmed by 7 bases and 0 bases, with 10 bases remaining between them. The germline gives CDR1 SQVTM, CDR2 ANQGSEA. CDR3 protein: CSARSGSGNTIYF. CDR3 DNA: TGCAGCGCCCGAAGCGGCTCTGGAAACACCATATATTTT.

This chain joins TRBV27 and TRBJ1-6, with 7 bases lining up with TRBD1. Germline V gene data show CDR1 as MNHEY and CDR2 as SMNVEV (reference sequence). This CDR3 region has 15 residues. The V gene end was trimmed by 8 bases and the J gene end by 10 bases; junction bases not matched to a gene: 14. CDR3 nucleotides: TGTGCCAGCTGCCGCGGAAGGGGGCTGGGCTCACCCCTCCACTTT. Protein sequence: CASCRGRGLGSPLHF.

This rearrangement joins TRBV20-1 to TRBJ2-5, with D unclear. Trimming left V 4 bases short and J 2 bases short, with 5 bases between. Germline V CDR1 and CDR2: DFQATT, SNEGSKA (reference sequence). This CDR3 contains 11 residues. CDR3 region: CSAISQETQYF. The CDR3 coding sequence is TGCAGTGCTATTAGTCAAGAGACCCAGTACTTC.

The rearrangement joins TRBV28 to TRBJ1-5, with 7 bases that match TRBD1. Germline assignment: CDR1 MDHEN and CDR2 SYDVKM. The CDR3 length is 18 residues. V shed 6 bases and J 2 bases; nucleotides not matched to a gene: 16. In DNA, the CDR3 is TGTGCCAGCAGCTCCGAGAGGGGGCAGGTTCGAGGCAATCAGCCCCAGCATTTT. This codes for CASSSERGQVRGNQPQHF.

This clone turned up a few times. The genes are TRBV27 and TRBJ1-5, with D perhaps TRBD1 (5 bases). CDR1 and CDR2 (germline): MNHEY, SMNVEV (reference sequence). Trimming left V 8 bases short and J 0 bases short, with 11 bases between. The CDR3 is made up of 14 amino acids. CDR3 nucleotides: TGTGCCAGCGGGGGACTTTATAGCAATCAGCCCCAGCATTTT. This sequence encodes CASGGLYSNQPQHF.

The V and J genes are TRBV5-4 and TRBJ2-7; 9 bases align to TRBD2. V dropped 0 bases and J dropped 2; count of bases not matched to a gene: 12. The CDR3 is made up of 18 amino acids. Germline-derived CDR1 and CDR2 are SGHNT and YYREEE (reference sequence). CDR3 coding DNA: TGTGCCAGCAGCTTGGGTCGGATTAGCGGGGGACCGCCCTACGAGCAGTACTTC. Encoded protein: CASSLGRISGGPPYEQYF.

This clone occurred once. The V gene is TRBV5-4, the J gene TRBJ2-4, with D hard to call. Germline CDR1 SGHNT, CDR2 YYREEE (reference sequence). The CDR3 length is 14 residues. The V and J ends lost 2 bases and 1 base respectively, with 7 bases between them. The CDR3 region is CASSFSGAKNIQYF. In DNA form, the CDR3 reads TGTGCCAGCAGCTTTTCAGGCGCCAAAAACATTCAGTACTTC.

This chain joins TRBV11-3 and TRBJ2-1; a weak D match, TRBD2 (6 bases). This CDR3 comprises 11 residues. CDR1 is SGHNT and CDR2 is YENEEA in the germline V gene. V shed 6 bases and J shed 7 bases, with 7 bases lying between them. The CDR3 protein is CASSGGNEQFF. CDR3 DNA: TGTGCCAGCAGTGGGGGGAATGAGCAGTTCTTC.

This chain links TRBV9 with TRBJ1-6, with D maybe TRBD1 (5 bases). Trimming shortened V by 3 bases and J by 6 bases, and 19 bases separated the two germline ends. The germline CDR1 and CDR2 sequences are SGDLS and YYNGEE. The CDR3 contains 17 residues. This chain's CDR3 is CASSAYDRRQVNSPLHF. The CDR3 bases are TGTGCCAGCAGCGCGTACGACAGACGACAAGTTAATTCACCCCTCCACTTT.

This clone was observed a single time. The chain has TRBV6-5 and TRBJ2-7, with D uncertain. V gave up 4 bases and J gave up 7 bases, with 5 bases separating them. This CDR3 spans 10 amino acids. CDR1 and CDR2 from the germline V gene are MNHEY and SVGAGI. Here the CDR3 reads CASSLREQYF. For the CDR3, the DNA is TGTGCCAGCAGTTTGAGGGAGCAGTACTTC.

V and J are TRBV6-6 and TRBJ1-4; perhaps TRBD1 as D (5 bases). V lost 1 base and J lost 8, with 11 bases in between. Germline assignment: CDR1 MNHNY and CDR2 SVGAGI (reference sequence). CDR3 length equals 14 residues. CDR3 nucleotide sequence: TGTGCCAGCAGTTACTACGGGAGGGGAGAAAAACTGTTTTTT. Translated, it gives CASSYYGRGEKLFF.

The chain carries TRBV12-3 or TRBV12-4 and TRBJ2-1; the D gene is possibly TRBD1 (6 bases). This CDR3 is 13 amino acids long. V was trimmed by 6 bases and J by 7 bases, leaving 13 bases between them. CDR3 amino acids: CASSRGRRNEQFF. The CDR3 DNA reads as TGTGCCAGCAGCAGGGGTCGACGGAATGAGCAGTTCTTC.

This chain joins TRBV5-4 and TRBJ1-3; 7 positions agree with TRBD1. Germline loops: CDR1 SGHNT, CDR2 YYREEE (reference sequence). This CDR3 spans 15 amino acids. Unmatched junction bases numbered 6, after V lost 4 bases and J lost 2 bases. The CDR3 sequence: CASSQLGQTGNTIYF. The CDR3 DNA is TGTGCCAGCAGCCAACTGGGACAGACTGGAAACACCATATATTTT. Filled out from reference TRBV5-4 and TRBJ1-3, the complete variable domain reads ETGVTQSPTHLIKTRGQQVTLRCSSQSGHNTVSWYQQALGQGPQFIFQYYREEENGRGNFPPRFSGLQFPNYSSELNVNALELDDSALYLCASSQLGQTGNTIYFGEGSWLTVV.